These 10 T cell receptor beta chains were all obtained from the same sample, sequenced in a study of T-cell reconstitution after alpha-beta-depleted transplantation in children. Unique molecular identifiers tagged the TCRbeta library. Each CDR3 protein is one row after TCRdb ran MiXCR on the PCR reads. The top ten hold around 5% of the sample, which has 700,000 to 950,000 distinct CDR3 sequences, roughly 16% seen once. The sample consisted of PBMCs, mostly from graft donor cells, taken 360 days after TCRalphabeta/CD19-depleted stem cell transplant. The receptors originated from a male patient aged 10 to 17 who had a stem cell transplant for acute lymphoblastic leukemia, so the T cells may come from the graft donor.

This clonotype has more than one count but fewer than ten. CDR3 amino acids: CASSRTGSLIWDTQYF. The CDR3 DNA reads as TGCGCCAGCAGTCGGACAGGATCCCTAATTTGGGATACGCAGTATTTT. The V and J genes are TRBV10-1 and TRBJ2-3; 7 bases agree with TRBD1. This CDR3 spans 16 amino acids. Trimming cost V 5 bases and J 6 bases; bases outside gene matches: 14. Germline V lookup: CDR1 WNHNN, CDR2 SYGVQD (reference sequence).

The chain carries TRBV14 and TRBJ2-1; D may be TRBD2 (5 bases). Trimming removed 4 bases at V and 4 bases at J, with 17 bases between. Germline CDR1 reads SGHDN; CDR2 reads FVKESK. This CDR3 is built from 16 residues. The chain's CDR3 is CASSPRSGLLYNEQFF. CDR3 in DNA: TGTGCCAGCAGCCCACGGAGCGGACTCCTTTACAATGAGCAGTTCTTC.

The chain uses TRBV20-1 and TRBJ2-5; D unresolved. The CDR3 contains 12 residues. The ends were cut back, 2 bases at V and 4 bases at J, with 8 bases in the middle. CDR1 is DFQATT and CDR2 is SNEGSKA in the germline V gene (reference sequence). In DNA form, the CDR3 reads TGCAGTGCTAGAAAAGTTCTAGAGACCCAGTACTTC. It codes for CSARKVLETQYF.

V and J are TRBV5-1 and TRBJ2-1, with unresolved D. Trimming cost V 7 bases and J 4 bases, with 12 bases left between them. This CDR3 region has 13 residues. Germline assignment: CDR1 SGHRS and CDR2 YFSETQ. CDR3 nucleotide sequence: TGCGCCAGCTCGCCGTCCATTTACAATGAGCAGTTCTTC. Protein product: CASSPSIYNEQFF.

This clonotype was found a few times. J is TRBJ2-1 and V is TRBV15; 10 bases line up with TRBD2. The CDR3 loop spans 17 amino acids. Trimming cost V 0 bases and J 10 bases; bases outside gene matches: 12. Germline CDR1 and CDR2: LNHNV and YYDKDF (reference sequence). CDR3 residues: CATSRDRGLAGEGEQFF. The CDR3 DNA follows: TGTGCCACCAGCAGAGATCGGGGTCTAGCGGGAGAGGGAGAGCAGTTCTTC. Based on the CDR3 plus reference TRBV15 and TRBJ2-1, the full variable domain is DAMVIQNPRYQVTQFGKPVTLSCSQTLNHNVMYWYQQKSSQAPKLLFHYYDKDFNNEADTPDNFQSRRPNTSFCFLDIRSPGLGDTAMYLCATSRDRGLAGEGEQFFGPGTRLTVL.

This clonotype was seen only a few times. CDR3 amino acids: CASSLRGTSDGYTF. The CDR3 DNA reads as TGTGCCAGCAGTTTAAGGGGGACAAGTGATGGCTACACCTTC. V is TRBV12-3 or TRBV12-4 and J is TRBJ1-2; possibly TRBD1 for D (6 bases). V dropped 2 bases and J dropped 6 bases, with 13 bases sitting between them. CDR3 size: 14 residues.

This clonotype was seen only a few times. V is TRBV6-5 and J is TRBJ2-2; no reliable D call. V lost 6 bases and J lost 2, with 10 bases in between. CDR1 and CDR2 (germline): MNHEY, SVGAGI. The CDR3 loop spans 14 amino acids. For the CDR3, the DNA is TGTGCCAGCAGATTGACTCGTAACACCGGGGAGCTGTTTTTT. Translating it yields CASRLTRNTGELFF.

The CDR3 DNA reads TGTGCCAGCAGCAGCTCTAGGGCTACGAACACTGAAGCTTTCTTT. The encoded protein is CASSSSRATNTEAFF. This chain connects TRBV7-8 to TRBJ1-1; D is uncertain. The length of the CDR3 is 15 residues. The V gene lost 5 bases and the J gene lost 1 base, with 14 bases spanning the gap. Germline V gene lookup returns CDR1 SGHVS and CDR2 FQNEAQ. Supplemented by reference TRBV7-8 and TRBJ1-1, the full variable domain reads GAGVSQSPRYKVAKRGQDVALRCDPISGHVSLFWYQQALGQGPEFLTYFQNEAQLDKSGLPSDRFFAERPEGSVSTLKIQRTQQEDSAVYLCASSSSRATNTEAFFGQGTRLTVV.

This clonotype was picked up many times. The chain combines TRBV6-5 with TRBJ2-1; D call uncertain. V was trimmed by 7 bases and J by 9 bases, leaving 10 bases between them. This CDR3 region has 11 residues. Looked up from germline, CDR1 is MNHEY and CDR2 is SVGAGI. The CDR3 region is CASNLGPEQFF. DNA for the CDR3: TGTGCCAGCAACCTAGGACCTGAGCAGTTCTTC.

Ten or more counts support this clonotype. The gene calls are TRBV29-1 and TRBJ2-1; D is unclear. V was shortened by 4 bases and J by 5 bases, with 3 bases between the two germline ends. The CDR3 totals 10 residues. In germline, CDR1 is SQVTM, CDR2 ANQGSEA. CDR3 DNA sequence: TGCAGCGTTGCACACAATGAGCAGTTCTTC. It yields the protein CSVAHNEQFF.